This passage covers 24 T cell receptor beta chains from one sample sequenced in a study of T cells in Graves' hyperthyroidism and ophthalmopathy. Using RNA transcripts as the source, TCR beta CDR3 regions were amplified. The study used the HTBI primer set for a first-round RT-PCR of the TCR CDR3. TCRdb processed the multiplex PCR reads anew with MiXCR; each CDR3 protein has one entry. The sample has around 580,000 distinct CDR3 sequences; 16% are singletons. Material: blood. These receptors all come from a woman between 18 and 29 years old with Graves' hyperthyroidism.

The chain is built from TRBV11-2 and TRBJ2-7; D is ambiguous. CDR1 SGHAT and CDR2 FQNNGV come from the germline V gene. The CDR3 length is 14 residues. Between the trimmed V and J ends, which lost 6 bases and 2 bases, there was a span of 14 bases. The CDR3 sequence is CASRPVVSPYEQYF. The CDR3 DNA reads as TGTGCCAGCAGGCCAGTGGTTTCTCCCTACGAGCAGTACTTC.

The chain carries TRBV6-2 or TRBV6-3 and TRBJ2-5; D may be TRBD1 or TRBD2 (5 bases each). The germline V gene has CDR1 MNHEY and CDR2 SVGEGT. The germline V and J ends were trimmed by 6 bases and 3 bases, with 14 bases remaining between them. This CDR3 has 14 amino acids. The CDR3 nucleotides read TGTGCCAGCAGCCCCGGGACGGAGAAAGAGACCCAGTACTTC. It codes for CASSPGTEKETQYF.

In this sample, this clonotype turned up a few times. The chain uses TRBV3-1 and TRBJ1-2, with TRBD1 matching 9 bases. The V gene end was trimmed by 4 bases and the J gene end by 0 bases; junction bases not matched to a gene: 6. The CDR3 is 16 amino acids. Germline-derived CDR1 and CDR2 are LGHDT and YNNKEL (reference sequence). CDR3 in amino acids: CASSLDRGGANYGYTF. In DNA, the CDR3 is TGTGCCAGCAGCCTGGACAGGGGTGGGGCTAACTATGGCTACACCTTC.

J is TRBJ1-5 and V is TRBV12-5; 9 bases align to TRBD1. V shed 3 bases and J 3 bases; nucleotides not matched to a gene: 6. CDR1 is LGHNT and CDR2 is FRNRAP in the germline V gene. The CDR3 has 16 residues. In DNA form, the CDR3 reads TGTGCTAGTGGTTTTGTCGGGACAGGGAACAATCAGCCCCAGCATTTT. The encoded protein is CASGFVGTGNNQPQHF.

The chain carries TRBV10-3 and TRBJ2-3; 11 bases line up with TRBD2. V lost 4 bases to trimming and J lost 2 bases; unmatched junction nucleotides: 11. The CDR3 is made up of 18 amino acids. CDR1 and CDR2 (germline): ENHRY, SYGVKD. CDR3 loop: CAISGSSGTSGYTDTQYF. CDR3 sequence (DNA): TGTGCCATCAGTGGGTCCTCCGGGACTAGCGGCTACACAGATACGCAGTATTTT.

The chain's CDR3 is CASTKQGGGSIQYF. The CDR3 DNA sequence: TGTGCCAGCACTAAACAGGGAGGGGGAAGCATTCAGTACTTC. The chain has TRBV12-3 or TRBV12-4 and TRBJ2-4; D is possibly TRBD2 (7 bases). V lost 7 bases, J lost 9 bases, and 19 bases lay in between. The CDR3 contains 14 residues.

This clonotype has at least ten counts. The V call is TRBV27, the J call TRBJ2-3; TRBD2 might be the D (6 bases). Germline CDR1 and CDR2: MNHEY and SMNVEV (reference sequence). Between the trimmed V and J ends, which lost 6 bases and 4 bases, there was a span of 20 bases. The CDR3 totals 16 residues. The CDR3 coding sequence is TGTGCCAGCAGGAGACAACTAGCTGCGGTCCCAGATACGCAGTATTTT. Its protein product is CASRRQLAAVPDTQYF.

The J gene is TRBJ1-5, the V gene TRBV18; D gene ambiguous. Trimming removed 3 bases at V and 5 bases at J, with 11 bases between. The germline V gene has CDR1 KGHSH and CDR2 LQKENI. The CDR3 is made up of 14 amino acids. The CDR3 bases are TGTGCCAGCTCACCGACCGGACCGCATCAGCCCCAGCATTTT. It specifies CASSPTGPHQPQHF.

This clonotype was seen a few times. A read error may account for a junction end that differs from germline. The rearrangement links TRBV5-1 to TRBJ2-3; 8 bases fit TRBD2. The CDR3 has 13 amino acids. Germline values: CDR1 SGHRS, CDR2 YFSETQ. In nucleotides, the CDR3 is TGCGCCAGCAGCTGGACTAGCAGAGATACGCAGTATTTT. Translating it yields CASSWTSRDTQYF.

This clonotype has more than one count but fewer than ten. The CDR3 bases are TGTGCCAGCAGTTCCGTCGGTAGCGGGGGGGCCTTAACAGATACGCAGTATTTT. Translated: CASSSVGSGGALTDTQYF. The chain has TRBV12-3 or TRBV12-4 and TRBJ2-3, with TRBD2 matching 11 bases. The CDR3 is 18 amino acids. V lost 4 bases and J lost 3; bases outside the gene matches: 12.

As for this clonotype: A read error is possible here, since a much larger clone lies one base away. The J gene is TRBJ2-3, the V gene TRBV30; 7 bases agree with TRBD2. Germline CDR1 reads GTSNPN; CDR2 reads SVGIG (reference sequence). This CDR3 has 14 amino acids. The trim removed 5 bases at V and 0 bases at J, leaving 5 bases unmatched. This chain's CDR3 is CAWGGGRSTDTQYF. The CDR3 DNA follows: TGTGCCTGGGGGGGAGGGAGGAGCACAGATACGCAGTATTTT.

This clonotype was found once. The CDR3 reads CASSDQIGQTRNQPQHF. DNA of the CDR3: TGTGCCAGTAGTGATCAGATCGGACAGACACGCAATCAGCCCCAGCATTTT. This chain joins TRBV19 and TRBJ1-5, with D possibly matching TRBD1 (6 bases). CDR3 length equals 17 residues. Germline V gene data show CDR1 as LNHDA and CDR2 as SQIVND (reference sequence). Trimming left V 5 bases short and J 2 bases short, with 19 bases between. Together with reference TRBV19 and TRBJ1-5, the CDR3 gives the full variable domain: DGGITQSPKYLFRKEGQNVTLSCEQNLNHDAMYWYRQDPGQGLRLIYYSQIVNDFQKGDIAEGYSVSREKKESFPLTVTSAQKNPTAFYLCASSDQIGQTRNQPQHFGDGTRLSIL.

This clonotype appeared a few times. The chain uses TRBV6-1 and TRBJ1-3; 7 bases map to TRBD1. The germline V gene encodes CDR1 MNHNS and CDR2 SASEGT. V was pared by 6 bases and J by 7 bases, with 6 bases of the junction left unmatched. The CDR3 consists of 13 residues. CDR3 DNA sequence: TGTGCCAGCAGGAGAACAGGGGCGAACACCATATATTTT. This codes for CASRRTGANTIYF.

This clonotype has a count of ten or more. This chain uses TRBV28 with TRBJ1-1, with D possibly being TRBD1 (5 bases). The CDR3 runs 15 residues. Germline loops: CDR1 MDHEN, CDR2 SYDVKM. V was cut by 4 bases and J by 7 bases, with 19 bases left in between. The CDR3 spells CASSSLGHSKGEAFF. The CDR3 DNA sequence: TGTGCCAGCAGTTCCCTAGGACACTCGAAGGGTGAAGCTTTCTTT.

The rearrangement joins TRBV10-3 to TRBJ2-7; a possible D gene is TRBD1 (8 bases). The CDR3 consists of 16 residues. Trimming removed 2 bases from V and 2 bases from J, with 16 bases in between. From germline, CDR1 is ENHRY and CDR2 SYGVKD. This CDR3 reads CAISERTGRGPYEQYF. The CDR3 nucleotides are TGTGCCATCAGTGAGCGGACAGGGCGGGGGCCCTACGAGCAGTACTTC.

This clonotype has only a few counts. The V and J genes are TRBV28 and TRBJ2-5, with TRBD2 identical over 11 bases. V lost 6 bases, J lost 2 bases, and 11 bases stayed unmatched. CDR1 is MDHEN and CDR2 is SYDVKM in the germline V gene. The CDR3 consists of 17 residues. In nucleotides, the CDR3 is TGTGCCAGCAGCGTGAGTAGCGGGAGGGCGTGGCAAGAGACCCAGTACTTC. Protein sequence: CASSVSSGRAWQETQYF. The whole variable domain, filled in from reference TRBV28 and TRBJ2-5, reads DVKVTQSSRYLVKRTGEKVFLECVQDMDHENMFWYRQDPGLGLRLIYFSYDVKMKEKGDIPEGYSVSREKKERFSLILESASTNQTSMYLCASSVSSGRAWQETQYFGPGTRLLVL.

This clonotype was recorded a few times. DNA of the CDR3: TGTGCCAGCAGTATCCGGGTGGGGGATTGGCGCAATCAGCCCCAGCATTTT. It is translated as CASSIRVGDWRNQPQHF. The V and J genes are TRBV28 and TRBJ1-5; D is possibly TRBD1 (5 bases). This CDR3 contains 17 residues. V lost 5 bases and J lost 2, with 19 bases in between. Germline V lookup: CDR1 MDHEN, CDR2 SYDVKM.

There are many counts of this clonotype. The V call is TRBV20-1, the J call TRBJ2-7; tentative D call: TRBD2 (6 bases). The CDR3 loop spans 13 amino acids. Germline V gene lookup returns CDR1 DFQATT and CDR2 SNEGSKA (reference sequence). V lost 5 bases, J lost 1 base, and 12 bases lay in between. CDR3 residues: CSAAHGGSYEQYF. As DNA, the CDR3 is TGCAGTGCTGCCCATGGGGGGTCCTACGAGCAGTACTTC.

In this sample, this clonotype turned up many times. The chain carries TRBV7-9 and TRBJ1-2; TRBD1 aligns across 7 bases. Per the germline V gene, CDR1 is SEHNR and CDR2 is FQNEAQ (reference sequence). J gave up 4 bases and V 5 bases, and 4 bases lay outside the gene matches. The CDR3 totals 13 residues. The CDR3 protein is CASSHGQAYGYTF. The CDR3 DNA follows: TGTGCCAGCAGCCACGGACAGGCCTATGGCTACACCTTC.

This clonotype was seen many times. CDR3 coding DNA: TGTGCCAGCAGCTTAGATCCTAGACCACTGAACACTGAAGCTTTCTTT. Its translation: CASSLDPRPLNTEAFF. The V and J genes are TRBV11-2 and TRBJ1-1, with no clear D. With 0 bases removed from V and 0 bases from J, the gap between germline ends came to 11 bases. Germline V gene sequence: CDR1 SGHAT, CDR2 FQNNGV. CDR3 length: 16 amino acids.

This clonotype was picked up a small number of times. V usage is TRBV18 and J usage is TRBJ2-3; 7 bases match TRBD1. Looked up from germline, CDR1 is KGHSH and CDR2 is LQKENI. This CDR3 region has 15 residues. J lost 6 bases, V lost 3 bases, and 9 bases had no gene match. CDR3 residues: CASSPQQGRTDTQYF. The CDR3 DNA reads as TGTGCCAGCTCACCCCAACAGGGGCGTACGGATACGCAGTATTTT.

In this sample, this clonotype turned up many times. The chain is built from TRBV7-2 and TRBJ1-2; D uncertain. This CDR3 is 19 amino acids long. Germline CDR1 and CDR2: SGHTA and FQGNSA. Trimming stripped 4 bases from V and 0 bases from J, with 24 bases between. CDR3 DNA sequence: TGTGCCAGCAGCTCCAGATGGCCCGGCGGTCTTTCCACTAACTATGGCTACACCTTC. Its protein product is CASSSRWPGGLSTNYGYTF.

This clonotype was detected only a few times. The rearrangement joins TRBV4-2 to TRBJ2-7, with D possibly matching TRBD2 (5 bases). The CDR3 extends over 14 amino acids. V was cut by 1 base and J by 7 bases, with 14 bases left in between. The germline V gene has CDR1 LGHNA and CDR2 YNFKEQ. CDR3 amino acids: CASSQGEGVEEQYF. The CDR3 DNA follows: TGTGCCAGCAGCCAAGGTGAGGGAGTGGAGGAGCAGTACTTC.

Notes on this clonotype: One end of the junction fails to match germline, which may point to a read error. The chain has TRBV11-2 and TRBJ2-7, with D uncertain. This CDR3 has 15 residues. From germline, CDR1 is SGHAT and CDR2 FQNNGV. CDR3 DNA sequence: TGCGCCAGCAGCCAAGATAACGAACCTTTTTGGGAGCAGTACTTC. Its translation: CASSQDNEPFWEQYF. Full variable domain (remainder filled in from reference TRBV11-2 and TRBJ2-7): EAGVAQSPRYKIIEKRQSVAFWCNPISGHATLYWYQQILGQGPKLLIQFQNNGVVDDSQLPKDRFSAERLKGVDSTLKIQPAKLEDSAVYLCASSQDNEPFWEQYFGPGTRLTVT.